This T cell receptor (beta chain) was documented in a study of cytomegalovirus exposure and HLA in healthy donors. Regarding the study as a whole: In an earlier analysis, productive rearrangement rates for most beta V segments clustered near 87% or 30%. Despite most TCR sequences being rare, some public TCRs occurred in many donors. A missense DCLRE1C variant was associated with V- and J-gene trimming of TCR beta chains in a later analysis, and an independent cohort replicated the association. Later analysis found that TCR beta chains associated with HLA were more clonally expanded than other, equally common chains.

This clone was seen more than once but under ten times. What it binds is not known. CDR3 length: 16 residues. Per germline, CDR1 SNHLY and CDR2 FYNNEI. V was cut by 3 bases and J by 3 bases, with 14 bases left in between. PCR employed 60 Vbeta and 13 Jbeta primers. Sequenced by immunoSEQ multiplex PCR; TCRdb stores in-frame clones only, minus some. The sample lists more than 90,000 clones, roughly three quarters occurring once. The chain carries TRBV2 and TRBJ1-4; possibly TRBD1 for D (5 bases). The sequence derives from a man between 35 and 55 years old in good health and CMV-seronegative. The specimen sequenced was PBMCs. DNA for the CDR3: TGTGCCAGCAGTGATGCGGGGGTGCCGGCTAATGAAAAACTGTTTTTT. Amino acids: CASSDAGVPANEKLFF.